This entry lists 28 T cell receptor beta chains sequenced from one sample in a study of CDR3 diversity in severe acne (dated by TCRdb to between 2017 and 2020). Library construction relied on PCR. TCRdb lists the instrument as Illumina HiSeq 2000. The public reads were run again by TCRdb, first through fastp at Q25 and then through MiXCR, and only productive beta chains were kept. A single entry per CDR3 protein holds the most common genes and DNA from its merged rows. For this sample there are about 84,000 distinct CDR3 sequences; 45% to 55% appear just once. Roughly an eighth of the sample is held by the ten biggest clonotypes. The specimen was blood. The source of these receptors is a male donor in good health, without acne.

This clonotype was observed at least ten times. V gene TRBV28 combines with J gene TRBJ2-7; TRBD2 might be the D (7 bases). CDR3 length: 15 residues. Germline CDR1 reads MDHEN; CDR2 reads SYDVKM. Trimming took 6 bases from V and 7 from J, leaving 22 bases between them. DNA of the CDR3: TGTGCCAGCAGGACAGGCGGGAGTGGTCCTAGGGAGCAGTACTTC. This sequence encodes CASRTGGSGPREQYF.

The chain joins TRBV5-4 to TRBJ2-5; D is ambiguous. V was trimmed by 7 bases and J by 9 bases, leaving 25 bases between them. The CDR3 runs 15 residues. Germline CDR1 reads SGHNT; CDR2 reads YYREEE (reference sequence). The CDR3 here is CASGPVSSENQPQYF. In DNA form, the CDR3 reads TGTGCCAGCGGCCCAGTGTCGTCCGAGAATCAGCCCCAGTACTTC.

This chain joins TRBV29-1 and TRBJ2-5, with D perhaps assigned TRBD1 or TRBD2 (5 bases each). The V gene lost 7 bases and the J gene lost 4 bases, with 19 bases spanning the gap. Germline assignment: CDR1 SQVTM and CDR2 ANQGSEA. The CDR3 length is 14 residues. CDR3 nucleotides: TGCAGCGGACACCTCCGAGGGGTTCGAGAGACCCAGTACTTC. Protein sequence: CSGHLRGVRETQYF.

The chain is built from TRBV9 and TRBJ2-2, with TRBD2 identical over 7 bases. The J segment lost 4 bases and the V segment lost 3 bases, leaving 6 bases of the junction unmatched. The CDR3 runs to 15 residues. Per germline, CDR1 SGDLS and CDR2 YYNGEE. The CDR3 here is CASSARGVVTGELFF. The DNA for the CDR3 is TGTGCCAGCAGCGCCCGGGGGGTCGTCACCGGGGAGCTGTTTTTT.

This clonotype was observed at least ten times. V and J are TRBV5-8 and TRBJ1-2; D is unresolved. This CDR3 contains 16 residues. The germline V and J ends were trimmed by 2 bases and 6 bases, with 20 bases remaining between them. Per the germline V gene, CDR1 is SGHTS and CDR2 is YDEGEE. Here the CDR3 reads CASSLVGSSRSDGYTF. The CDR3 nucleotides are TGTGCCAGCAGCTTAGTCGGCTCATCCAGGAGCGATGGCTACACCTTC.

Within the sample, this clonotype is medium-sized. The chain's CDR3 is CSAATAGGYTDTQYF. The CDR3 coding sequence is TGCAGTGCCGCTACCGCGGGGGGCTACACAGATACGCAGTATTTT. The chain uses TRBV20-1 and TRBJ2-3, with TRBD2 matching over 8 bases. CDR1 and CDR2 from the germline V gene are DFQATT and SNEGSKA (reference sequence). Germline trimming cut 6 bases from V and 2 bases from J; bases unmatched to any gene: 10. CDR3 length equals 15 residues.

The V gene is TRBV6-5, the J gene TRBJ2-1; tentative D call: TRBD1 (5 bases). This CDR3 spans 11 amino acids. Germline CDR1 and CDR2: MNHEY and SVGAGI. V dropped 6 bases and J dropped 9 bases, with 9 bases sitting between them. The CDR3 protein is CASRQAGEQFF. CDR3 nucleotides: TGTGCCAGCAGACAGGCCGGTGAGCAGTTCTTC.

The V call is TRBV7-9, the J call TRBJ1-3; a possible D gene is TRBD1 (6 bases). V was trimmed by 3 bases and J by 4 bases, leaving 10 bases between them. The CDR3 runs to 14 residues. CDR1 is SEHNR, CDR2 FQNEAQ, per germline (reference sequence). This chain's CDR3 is CASSFPGTGNTIYF. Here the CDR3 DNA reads TGTGCCAGCAGCTTTCCCGGGACAGGAAACACCATATATTTT.

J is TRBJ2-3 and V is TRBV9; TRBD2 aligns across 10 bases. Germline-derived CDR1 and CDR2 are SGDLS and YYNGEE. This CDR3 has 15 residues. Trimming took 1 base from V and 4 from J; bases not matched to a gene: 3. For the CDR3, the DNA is TGTGCCAGCAGCGTACTAGCGGGAGAGGCAGATACGCAGTATTTT. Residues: CASSVLAGEADTQYF.

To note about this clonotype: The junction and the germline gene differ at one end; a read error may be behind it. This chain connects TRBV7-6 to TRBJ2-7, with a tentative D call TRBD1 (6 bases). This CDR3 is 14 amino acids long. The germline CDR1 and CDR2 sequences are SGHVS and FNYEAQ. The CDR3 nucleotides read TGTGCCAGCAGCACAGACAGGTACTCCTACGGGCAGTACTTC. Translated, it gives CASSTDRYSYGQYF.

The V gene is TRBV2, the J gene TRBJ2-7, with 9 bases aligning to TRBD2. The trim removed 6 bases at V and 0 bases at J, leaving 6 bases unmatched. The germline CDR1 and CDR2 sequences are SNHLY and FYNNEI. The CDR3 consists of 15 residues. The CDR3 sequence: CASRRPGLASYEQYF. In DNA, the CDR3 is TGTGCCAGCAGACGCCCGGGACTAGCCTCCTACGAGCAGTACTTC.

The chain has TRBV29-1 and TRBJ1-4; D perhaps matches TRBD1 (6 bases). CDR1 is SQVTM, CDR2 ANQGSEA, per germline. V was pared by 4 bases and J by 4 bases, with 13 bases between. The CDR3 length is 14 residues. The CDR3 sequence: CSVAGGRFNEKLFF. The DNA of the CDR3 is TGCAGCGTTGCCGGGGGGCGGTTTAATGAAAAACTGTTTTTT.

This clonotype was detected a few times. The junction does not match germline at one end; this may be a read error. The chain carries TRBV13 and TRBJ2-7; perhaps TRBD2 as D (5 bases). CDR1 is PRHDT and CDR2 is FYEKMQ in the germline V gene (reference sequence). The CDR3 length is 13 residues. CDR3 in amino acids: CASSLEARHEQYF. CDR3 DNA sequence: TGCGCCAGCAGCTTGGAGGCCAGACACGAGCAGTACTTC. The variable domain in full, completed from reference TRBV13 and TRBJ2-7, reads AAGVIQSPRHLIKEKRETATLKCYPIPRHDTVYWYQQGPGQDPQFLISFYEKMQSDKGSIPDRFSAQQFSDYHSELNMSSLELGDSALYFCASSLEARHEQYFGPGTRLTVT.

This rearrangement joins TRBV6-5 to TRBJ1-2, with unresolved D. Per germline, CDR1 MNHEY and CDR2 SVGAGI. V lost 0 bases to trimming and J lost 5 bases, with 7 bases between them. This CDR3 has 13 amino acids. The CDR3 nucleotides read TGTGCCAGCAGTTACTCGGGCCTATATGGCTACACCTTC. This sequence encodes CASSYSGLYGYTF.

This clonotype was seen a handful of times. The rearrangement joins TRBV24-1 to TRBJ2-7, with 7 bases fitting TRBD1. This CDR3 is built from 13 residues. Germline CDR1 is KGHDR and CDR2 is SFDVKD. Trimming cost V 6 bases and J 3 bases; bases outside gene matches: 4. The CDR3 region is CATSLGQVYEQYF. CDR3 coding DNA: TGTGCCACCAGTCTCGGACAGGTCTACGAGCAGTACTTC.

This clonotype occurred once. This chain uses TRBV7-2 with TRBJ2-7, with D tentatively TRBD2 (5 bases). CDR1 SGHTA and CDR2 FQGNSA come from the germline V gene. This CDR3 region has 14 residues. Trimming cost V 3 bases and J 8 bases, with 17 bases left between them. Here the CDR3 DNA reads TGTGCCAGCAGCTTCAATACTTTTGGGGAGAAGCAGTACTTC. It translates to CASSFNTFGEKQYF.

Written as DNA, the CDR3 is TGTGCCTGGAGCCAGGGCCTTGACACTGAAGCTTTCTTT. Its translation is CAWSQGLDTEAFF. This chain joins TRBV30 and TRBJ1-1; maybe TRBD1 (5 bases). Germline-derived CDR1 and CDR2 are GTSNPN and SVGIG (reference sequence). With 3 bases removed from V and 3 bases from J, the gap between germline ends came to 11 bases. The CDR3 runs 13 residues.

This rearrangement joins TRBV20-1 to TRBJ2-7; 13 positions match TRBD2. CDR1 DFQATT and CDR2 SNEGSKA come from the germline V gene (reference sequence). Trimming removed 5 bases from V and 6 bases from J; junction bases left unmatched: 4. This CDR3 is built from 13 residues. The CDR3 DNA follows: TGCAGTGCTGGACTAGCGGGAGTGGGCGAGCAGTACTTC. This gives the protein CSAGLAGVGEQYF.

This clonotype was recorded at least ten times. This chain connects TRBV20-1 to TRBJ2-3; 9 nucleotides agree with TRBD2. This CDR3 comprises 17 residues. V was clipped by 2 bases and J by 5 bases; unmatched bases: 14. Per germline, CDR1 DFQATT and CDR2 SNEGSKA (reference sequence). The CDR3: CSARRGSSGVQGDTQYF. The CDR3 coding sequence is TGCAGTGCTAGAAGGGGTTCTAGCGGGGTGCAGGGAGATACGCAGTATTTT.

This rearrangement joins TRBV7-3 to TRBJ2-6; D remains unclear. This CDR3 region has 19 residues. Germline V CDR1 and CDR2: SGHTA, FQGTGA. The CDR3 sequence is CAQQAERCTPCSGANVLTF. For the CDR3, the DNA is TGTGCACAGCAGGCTGAACGTTGCACGCCGTGCTCTGGGGCCAACGTCCTGACTTTC. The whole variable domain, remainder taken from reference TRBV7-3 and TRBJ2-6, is GAGVSQTPSNKVTEKGKYVELRCDPISGHTALYWYRQSLGQGPEFLIYFQGTGAADDSGLPNDRFFAVRPEGSVSTLKIQRTERGDSAVYLCAQQAERCTPCSGANVLTFGAGSRLTVL.

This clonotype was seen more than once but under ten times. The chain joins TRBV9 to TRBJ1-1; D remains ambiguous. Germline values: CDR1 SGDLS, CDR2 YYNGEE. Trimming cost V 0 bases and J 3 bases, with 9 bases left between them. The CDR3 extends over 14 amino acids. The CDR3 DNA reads TGTGCCAGCAGCGTAGGCCCAGGTGACACTGAAGCTTTCTTT. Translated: CASSVGPGDTEAFF.

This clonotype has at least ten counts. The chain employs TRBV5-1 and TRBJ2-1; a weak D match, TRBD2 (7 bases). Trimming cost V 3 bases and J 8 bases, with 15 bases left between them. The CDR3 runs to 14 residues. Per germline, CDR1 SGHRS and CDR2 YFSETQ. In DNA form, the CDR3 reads TGCGCCAGCAGCTCCTGGGGGGGCGTCGATGAGCAGTTCTTC. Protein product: CASSSWGGVDEQFF. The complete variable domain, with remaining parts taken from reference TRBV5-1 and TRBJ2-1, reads KAGVTQTPRYLIKTRGQQVTLSCSPISGHRSVSWYQQTPGQGLQFLFEYFSETQRNKGNFPGRFSGRQFSNSRSEMNVSTLELGDSALYLCASSSWGGVDEQFFGPGTRLTVL.

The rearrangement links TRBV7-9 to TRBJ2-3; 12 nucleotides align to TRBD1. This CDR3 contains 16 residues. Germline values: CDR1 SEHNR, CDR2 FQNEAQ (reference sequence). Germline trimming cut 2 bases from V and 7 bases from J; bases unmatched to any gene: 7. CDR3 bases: TGTGCCAGCAGCTTAACCGGGACAGGGGGCCTCCATACGCAGTATTTT. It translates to CASSLTGTGGLHTQYF.

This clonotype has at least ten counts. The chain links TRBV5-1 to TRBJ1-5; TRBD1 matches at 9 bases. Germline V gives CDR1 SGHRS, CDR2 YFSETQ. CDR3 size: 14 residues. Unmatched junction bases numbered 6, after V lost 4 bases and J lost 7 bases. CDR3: CASSQDRGMQPQHF. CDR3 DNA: TGCGCCAGCAGCCAGGACAGGGGCATGCAGCCCCAGCATTTT.

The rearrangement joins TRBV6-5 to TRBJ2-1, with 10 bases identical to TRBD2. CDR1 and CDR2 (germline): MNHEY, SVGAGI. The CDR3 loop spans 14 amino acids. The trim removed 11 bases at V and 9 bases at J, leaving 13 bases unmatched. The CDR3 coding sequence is TGTGCCTCAGGGTGGGCTAGCGGGGGAGGTGAGCAGTTCTTC. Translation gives CASGWASGGGEQFF.

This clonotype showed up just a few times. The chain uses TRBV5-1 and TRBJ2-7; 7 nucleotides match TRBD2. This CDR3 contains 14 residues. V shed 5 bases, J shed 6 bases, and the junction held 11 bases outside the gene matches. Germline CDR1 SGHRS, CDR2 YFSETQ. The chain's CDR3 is CASSSVLGGGEQYF. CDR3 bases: TGCGCCAGCAGTTCGGTGTTGGGCGGGGGCGAGCAGTACTTC.

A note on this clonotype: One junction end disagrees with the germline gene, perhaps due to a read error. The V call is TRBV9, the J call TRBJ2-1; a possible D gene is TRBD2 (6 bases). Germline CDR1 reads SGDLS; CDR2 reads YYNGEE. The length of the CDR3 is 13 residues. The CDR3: CACGVSSHNEQFF. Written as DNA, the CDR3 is TGTGCCTGCGGGGTGAGCTCCCACAATGAGCAGTTCTTC.

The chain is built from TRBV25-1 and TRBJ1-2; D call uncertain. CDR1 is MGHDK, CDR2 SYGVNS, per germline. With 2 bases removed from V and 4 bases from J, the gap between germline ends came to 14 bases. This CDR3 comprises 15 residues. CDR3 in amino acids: CASSEVGKGGYGYTF. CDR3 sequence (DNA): TGTGCCAGCAGTGAAGTAGGGAAGGGCGGCTATGGCTACACCTTC.